A single sample is the source of the 25 T cell receptor beta chains below, sequenced in a study of vaccination and CD4 T cells after COVID-19. What these receptors recognize is not known. Oncomine TCR Beta short-read sequencing was applied to DNA from cultured CD4+ T cells. TCRdb fed the PCR reads into MiXCR, producing one record per CDR3 protein. This table holds 9,500 to 13,000 distinct CDR3 sequences, over 50% found once. Treatment of the sample: roughly 11-day PBMC culture with coronavirus spike peptide pools or control peptides (ViraFEST assay). Sequencing was carried out using CD4+ T cells from blood, cultured in vitro. The receptors were gathered from a human donor who had recovered from COVID-19.

The chain links TRBV27 to TRBJ1-2; D is possibly TRBD1 (6 bases). The germline CDR1 and CDR2 sequences are MNHEY and SMNVEV (reference sequence). V lost 10 bases, J lost 4 bases, and 22 bases lay in between. CDR3 length: 15 residues. The CDR3 spells CANRQELDHIYGYTF. In DNA form, the CDR3 reads TGTGCCAACCGACAGGAATTAGATCACATCTATGGCTACACCTTC.

This chain connects TRBV11-2 to TRBJ2-7, with D possibly matching TRBD2 (6 bases). From germline, CDR1 is SGHAT and CDR2 FQNNGV. This CDR3 is 16 amino acids long. V was clipped by 3 bases and J by 4 bases, with 19 bases between them. CDR3 sequence: CASSFLRGRTAYEQYF. CDR3 sequence (DNA): TGTGCCAGCAGCTTTCTCCGTGGGAGGACGGCTTACGAGCAGTACTTC.

This sequence joins TRBV28 and TRBJ2-2; TRBD2 is a possible D gene (5 bases). This CDR3 is built from 16 residues. Trimming pared 5 bases from V and 4 bases from J, leaving 17 bases between. Per germline, CDR1 MDHEN and CDR2 SYDVKM. CDR3 loop: CASSVIKGRGTGELFF. The CDR3 DNA reads TGTGCCAGCAGTGTCATAAAGGGCCGGGGCACCGGGGAGCTGTTTTTT. Combining the CDR3 with reference TRBV28 and TRBJ2-2 gives the whole variable domain DVKVTQSSRYLVKRTGEKVFLECVQDMDHENMFWYRQDPGLGLRLIYFSYDVKMKEKGDIPEGYSVSREKKERFSLILESASTNQTSMYLCASSVIKGRGTGELFFGEGSRLTVL.

V is TRBV11-2 and J is TRBJ1-6, with 7 bases aligning to TRBD1. Germline loops: CDR1 SGHAT, CDR2 FQNNGV. The junction had 6 bases not matched to a gene; V was cut back by 5 bases and J by 8 bases. This CDR3 is built from 14 residues. The CDR3 region is CASSLRTGDSPLHF. In DNA form, the CDR3 reads TGTGCCAGCAGCCTCCGGACAGGAGATTCACCCCTCCACTTT.

This chain links TRBV6-5 with TRBJ1-1; D may be TRBD1 (5 bases). The CDR3 extends over 13 amino acids. V was shortened by 0 bases and J by 10 bases, with 12 bases between the two germline ends. The V gene's germline CDR1 is MNHEY and CDR2 SVGAGI. The CDR3 is CASSYSTQGGAFF. The CDR3 DNA is TGTGCCAGCAGTTACTCAACGCAGGGAGGAGCTTTCTTT.

Only a few counts were recorded for this clonotype. The CDR3 region is CAISVGDRGDSYEQYF. CDR3 in DNA: TGTGCCATCAGTGTGGGAGACAGGGGAGACTCCTACGAGCAGTACTTC. V usage is TRBV10-3 and J usage is TRBJ2-7; 8 bases align to TRBD1. This CDR3 region has 16 residues. Germline CDR1 ENHRY, CDR2 SYGVKD. With V trimmed by 4 bases and J by 0 bases, 8 bases remained unmatched.

This clonotype was observed a handful of times. The gene calls are TRBV27 and TRBJ1-1; a weak D match, TRBD1 (5 bases). V lost 5 bases, J lost 6 bases, and 16 bases lay in between. Germline V gene lookup returns CDR1 MNHEY and CDR2 SMNVEV (reference sequence). The CDR3 covers 14 residues. CDR3: CASSVFQGRAEAFF. The CDR3 DNA reads TGTGCCAGCAGTGTCTTCCAGGGTAGGGCTGAAGCTTTCTTT.

The chain couples TRBV27 to TRBJ1-1, with TRBD1 matching 10 bases. Germline trimming cut 5 bases from V and 6 bases from J; bases unmatched to any gene: 6. Germline assignment: CDR1 MNHEY and CDR2 SMNVEV (reference sequence). This CDR3 has 14 amino acids. CDR3 bases: TGTGCCAGCAGTCGGACAGGGGGTCCGGCTGAAGCTTTCTTT. Amino acid sequence: CASSRTGGPAEAFF.

This clonotype was seen once. The chain employs TRBV5-1 and TRBJ2-7, with no clear D. The length of the CDR3 is 13 residues. With 0 bases removed from V and 3 bases from J, the gap between germline ends came to 7 bases. The germline gives CDR1 SGHRS, CDR2 YFSETQ. CDR3 region: CASSLVSSYEQYF. The CDR3 DNA reads as TGCGCCAGCAGCTTGGTTTCGAGCTACGAGCAGTACTTC.

The rearrangement joins TRBV27 to TRBJ1-3; TRBD1 is a possible D gene (6 bases). Looked up from germline, CDR1 is MNHEY and CDR2 is SMNVEV (reference sequence). V lost 0 bases and J 4 bases, leaving 13 bases between the germline ends. CDR3 length: 16 residues. CDR3 sequence (DNA): TGTGCCAGCAGTTTATCCCGGGACATGGCCGGAAACACCATATATTTT. Encoded protein: CASSLSRDMAGNTIYF.

This chain links TRBV7-9 with TRBJ1-2, with D possibly being TRBD1 (6 bases). The CDR3 is made up of 16 amino acids. Germline loops: CDR1 SEHNR, CDR2 FQNEAQ (reference sequence). Deletions cut 3 bases from V and 0 bases from J, with 14 bases between. CDR3 residues: CASSLGGQLANYGYTF. CDR3 nucleotide sequence: TGTGCCAGCAGCTTGGGGGGGCAGTTAGCTAACTATGGCTACACCTTC.

The genes are TRBV11-3 and TRBJ1-6; possible D gene TRBD1, 6 bases. CDR1 SGHNT and CDR2 YENEEA come from the germline V gene. The germline V and J ends were trimmed by 1 base and 7 bases, with 8 bases remaining between them. This CDR3 comprises 14 residues. Written as DNA, the CDR3 is TGTGCCAGCAGCTTAGTAGGGGGGAATTCACCCCTCCACTTT. Encoded protein: CASSLVGGNSPLHF. Together with reference TRBV11-3 and TRBJ1-6, the CDR3 gives the full variable domain: EAGVVQSPRYKIIEKKQPVAFWCNPISGHNTLYWYLQNLGQGPELLIRYENEEAVDDSQLPKDRFSAERLKGVDSTLKIQPAELGDSAVYLCASSLVGGNSPLHFGNGTRLTVT.

The V and J genes are TRBV24-1 and TRBJ2-3, with 8 bases lining up with TRBD2. Trimming at V came to 1 base and at J to 6 bases, leaving 8 bases not matched to a gene. This CDR3 has 16 amino acids. Germline V gene data show CDR1 as KGHDR and CDR2 as SFDVKD. The DNA of the CDR3 is TGTGCCACCAGTGATTTTGGAGCGGGAGCCCCCGATACGCAGTATTTT. Translated: CATSDFGAGAPDTQYF.

There are a few counts of this clonotype. The chain couples TRBV28 to TRBJ2-2, with D unresolved. Trimming pared 1 base from V and 5 bases from J, leaving 8 bases between. The germline CDR1 and CDR2 sequences are MDHEN and SYDVKM. The CDR3 loop spans 14 amino acids. CDR3 nucleotide sequence: TGTGCCAGCAGTTTATCTACGGAGACCGGGGAGCTGTTTTTT. This translates into CASSLSTETGELFF.

This clonotype has only a few counts. The V call is TRBV27, the J call TRBJ2-5; D may be TRBD2 (6 bases). The CDR3 spans 13 residues. V lost 5 bases and J 2 bases, leaving 9 bases between the germline ends. CDR1 and CDR2 from the germline V gene are MNHEY and SMNVEV (reference sequence). Here the CDR3 reads CASSPGLQETQYF. The CDR3 DNA sequence: TGTGCCAGCAGTCCGGGACTTCAAGAGACCCAGTACTTC.

This chain joins TRBV2 and TRBJ2-3; TRBD1 aligns across 10 bases. V trimming: 5 bases; J trimming: 5 bases; junction bases outside the gene matches: 1. Germline values: CDR1 SNHLY, CDR2 FYNNEI. The CDR3 contains 13 residues. CDR3 coding DNA: TGTGCCAGCAGTAGGGACAGGGGAGATACGCAGTATTTT. The encoded protein is CASSRDRGDTQYF.

This clonotype showed up just once. The rearrangement joins TRBV20-1 to TRBJ1-1, with D unresolved. The CDR3 length is 14 residues. The V gene's germline CDR1 is DFQATT and CDR2 SNEGSKA (reference sequence). V lost 6 bases, J lost 1 base, and 15 bases lay in between. The CDR3 here is CSARMGLSNTEAFF. Here the CDR3 DNA reads TGCAGTGCCAGAATGGGCCTTTCGAACACTGAAGCTTTCTTT.

The V call is TRBV29-1, the J call TRBJ1-2, with D hard to call. The CDR3 loop spans 14 amino acids. V was cut by 4 bases and J by 6 bases, with 18 bases left in between. Germline V gene sequence: CDR1 SQVTM, CDR2 ANQGSEA. DNA for the CDR3: TGCAGCGTTGGAGCCAGCCGTATTACTCATGGCTACACCTTC. Its translation is CSVGASRITHGYTF.

The chain uses TRBV11-2 and TRBJ2-5; D may correspond to TRBD1 or TRBD2 (5 bases each). The V gene's germline CDR1 is SGHAT and CDR2 FQNNGV. The CDR3 spans 14 residues. Trimming pared 4 bases from V and 2 bases from J, leaving 11 bases between. CDR3 sequence: CASSSGTKQETQYF. Written as DNA, the CDR3 is TGTGCCAGCAGCTCCGGGACCAAGCAAGAGACCCAGTACTTC. The whole variable domain, filled in from reference TRBV11-2 and TRBJ2-5, reads EAGVAQSPRYKIIEKRQSVAFWCNPISGHATLYWYQQILGQGPKLLIQFQNNGVVDDSQLPKDRFSAERLKGVDSTLKIQPAKLEDSAVYLCASSSGTKQETQYFGPGTRLLVL.

This clonotype occurred a few times. CDR3 nucleotide sequence: TGTGCCAGTCGGTCGGGGCAGGGGAATCAGCCCCAGCATTTT. This sequence encodes CASRSGQGNQPQHF. J is TRBJ1-5 and V is TRBV6-1; possible D gene TRBD1, 6 bases. The CDR3 loop spans 14 amino acids. Germline V gives CDR1 MNHNS, CDR2 SASEGT. V lost 9 bases, J lost 4 bases, and 16 bases lay in between.

This clonotype was detected only a few times. This chain uses TRBV27 with TRBJ1-2; D not certain. Trimming pared 0 bases from V and 3 bases from J, leaving 11 bases between. The CDR3 contains 15 residues. Per the germline V gene, CDR1 is MNHEY and CDR2 is SMNVEV (reference sequence). CDR3 sequence reads: CASSLSLYSDYGYTF. As DNA, the CDR3 is TGTGCCAGCAGTTTATCTCTGTACTCGGACTATGGCTACACCTTC.

This clonotype was seen once. This sequence joins TRBV12-5 and TRBJ1-5; no definite D call. Germline CDR1 is LGHNT and CDR2 is FRNRAP. The germline V and J ends were trimmed by 1 base and 2 bases, with 9 bases remaining between them. There are 15 residues in the CDR3. The DNA for the CDR3 is TGTGCTAGTGGTTTGGAGCCAGGCGGCAATCAGCCCCAGCATTTT. It translates to CASGLEPGGNQPQHF.

V usage is TRBV7-2 and J usage is TRBJ2-1; the match to TRBD2 covers 13 bases. Trimming took 2 bases from V and 0 from J; bases not matched to a gene: 7. Germline lookup yields CDR1 SGHTA and CDR2 FQGNSA. This CDR3 spans 19 amino acids. CDR3 in DNA: TGTGCCAGCAGCTTACACGCGACTAGCGGGGGGAGCTCCTACAATGAGCAGTTCTTC. It codes for CASSLHATSGGSSYNEQFF.

The chain uses TRBV11-3 and TRBJ2-5; maybe TRBD2 (5 bases). Per the germline V gene, CDR1 is SGHNT and CDR2 is YENEEA. Trimming cost V 5 bases and J 5 bases, with 12 bases left between them. CDR3 length: 13 amino acids. CDR3 DNA: TGTGCCAGCAGCCCGGGGAGCCTGGAGACCCAGTACTTC. Its protein product is CASSPGSLETQYF.

The chain employs TRBV6-5 and TRBJ1-2; TRBD1 matches 9 bases. Germline CDR1 is MNHEY and CDR2 is SVGAGI. This CDR3 has 14 residues. V was pared by 6 bases and J by 3 bases, with 5 bases of the junction left unmatched. In DNA form, the CDR3 reads TGTGCCAGCAGATACAGGGGGCAAGACTATGGCTACACCTTC. Amino acid sequence: CASRYRGQDYGYTF.